This passage covers 28 T cell receptor beta chains from one sample sequenced in a study of PD-1 and CTLA-4 blockade in melanoma. Profiling relied on immunoSEQ multiplex PCR, and the TCRdb table lists in-frame clones only, not all of them. The sample lists some 7,100 clones, approximately 80% occurring once. The sample was CD8+ T cells from peripheral blood, taken before anti-PD-1 treatment. The receptors were gathered from a human donor with melanoma.

CDR3 loop: CASSQDPLGVSGNTIYF. CDR3 nucleotide sequence: TGCGCCAGCAGCCAAGATCCTCTTGGGGTATCTGGAAACACCATATATTTT. This sequence joins TRBV4-1 and TRBJ1-3; D unresolved. The CDR3 length is 17 residues. The germline V and J ends were trimmed by 0 bases and 1 base, with 13 bases remaining between them. The germline V gene has CDR1 MGHRA and CDR2 YSYEKL.

This clone was seen only a few times. This chain links TRBV2 with TRBJ2-7; 13 nucleotides line up with TRBD2. The CDR3 spans 14 residues. From germline, CDR1 is SNHLY and CDR2 FYNNEI. With V trimmed by 7 bases and J by 5 bases, 5 bases remained unmatched. The CDR3 protein is CASIGLAGVNEQYF. The CDR3 DNA is TGTGCCAGCATTGGACTAGCGGGAGTTAACGAGCAGTACTTC.

The V gene is TRBV6-5, the J gene TRBJ1-2; 7 bases align to TRBD1. Trimming removed 6 bases from V and 4 bases from J; junction bases left unmatched: 5. Germline CDR1 and CDR2: MNHEY and SVGAGI. The CDR3 consists of 13 residues. CDR3 nucleotides: TGTGCCAGCAGCCTGGGACAGATCTATGGCTACACCTTC. Translated, it gives CASSLGQIYGYTF.

The V and J genes are TRBV29-1 and TRBJ2-1; no reliable D call. Germline CDR1 and CDR2: SQVTM and ANQGSEA. Trimming removed 6 bases at V and 6 bases at J, with 6 bases between. The CDR3 sequence is 10 residues long. The CDR3 nucleotides read TGCAGCGTAGTTGTCAATGAGCAGTTCTTC. Amino acids: CSVVVNEQFF.

The gene calls are TRBV3-1 (or the pseudogene TRBV3-2) and TRBJ2-7, with D uncertain. Germline assignment: CDR1 LGHDT and CDR2 YNNKEL (reference sequence). Deletions cut 0 bases from V and 0 bases from J, with 6 bases between. This CDR3 has 14 amino acids. The CDR3 is CASSQDYTSYEQYF. The CDR3 DNA sequence: TGTGCCAGCAGCCAAGACTATACCTCCTACGAGCAGTACTTC.

The rearrangement links TRBV6-2 or TRBV6-3 to TRBJ2-7; D might be TRBD1 (5 bases). The CDR3 consists of 13 residues. Trimming stripped 0 bases from V and 2 bases from J, with 5 bases between. The germline V gene encodes CDR1 MNHEY and CDR2 SVGEGT. CDR3 sequence reads: CASSYSDTYEQYF. DNA for the CDR3: TGTGCCAGCAGTTACTCGGACACCTACGAGCAGTACTTC.

The V gene is TRBV12-3 or TRBV12-4, the J gene TRBJ1-2; possible D gene TRBD1, 5 bases. Deletions cut 2 bases from V and 4 bases from J, with 8 bases between. The CDR3 has 13 residues. The CDR3 sequence: CASSLQGTYGYTF. DNA for the CDR3: TGTGCCAGCAGTTTACAGGGAACCTATGGCTACACCTTC.

This sequence joins TRBV2 and TRBJ2-7, with 8 bases lining up with TRBD2. Germline lookup yields CDR1 SNHLY and CDR2 FYNNEI. This CDR3 spans 15 amino acids. Trimming took 7 bases from V and 2 from J; bases not matched to a gene: 10. This chain's CDR3 is CASTSGLATTYEQYF. The CDR3 DNA follows: TGTGCCAGCACCTCTGGACTAGCTACAACCTACGAGCAGTACTTC.

This sequence joins TRBV6-2 or TRBV6-3 and TRBJ2-7; the match to TRBD2 covers 13 bases. V lost 2 bases to trimming and J lost 2 bases; unmatched junction nucleotides: 3. Germline CDR1 and CDR2: MNHEY and SVGEGT. The CDR3 has 16 residues. This chain's CDR3 is CASSYPGLAGTYEQYF. The CDR3, as DNA: TGTGCCAGCAGTTACCCGGGACTAGCGGGGACCTACGAGCAGTACTTC.

V is TRBV11-3 and J is TRBJ2-7; no clear D. CDR3 length: 14 residues. Germline CDR1 reads SGHNT; CDR2 reads YENEEA. The ends were cut back, 5 bases at V and 0 bases at J, with 11 bases in the middle. The chain's CDR3 is CASSNRGHSYEQYF. As DNA, the CDR3 is TGTGCCAGCAGCAATAGAGGCCACTCCTACGAGCAGTACTTC. Filled out from reference TRBV11-3 and TRBJ2-7, the complete variable domain reads EAGVVQSPRYKIIEKKQPVAFWCNPISGHNTLYWYLQNLGQGPELLIRYENEEAVDDSQLPKDRFSAERLKGVDSTLKIQPAELGDSAVYLCASSNRGHSYEQYFGPGTRLTVT.

The rearrangement links TRBV15 to TRBJ1-4; D is unresolved. Trimming took off 6 bases at V and 11 bases at J, with 22 bases between the two ends. Per germline, CDR1 LNHNV and CDR2 YYDKDF (reference sequence). The CDR3 contains 15 residues. CDR3 DNA: TGTGCCACCAGAACCGACGAGGGTACGGCGGAGAAACTGTTTTTT. This codes for CATRTDEGTAEKLFF.

The rearrangement links TRBV4-2 to TRBJ2-7; possible D gene TRBD2, 6 bases. This CDR3 comprises 16 residues. V lost 0 bases and J 3 bases, leaving 15 bases between the germline ends. CDR1 and CDR2 (germline): LGHNA, YNFKEQ. The DNA of the CDR3 is TGTGCCAGCAGCCAAGAGGGGGGAGTGCCTAACTACGAGCAGTACTTC. Amino acid sequence: CASSQEGGVPNYEQYF.

The V gene is TRBV27, the J gene TRBJ2-3; no definite D call. CDR1 is MNHEY and CDR2 is SMNVEV in the germline V gene (reference sequence). This CDR3 region has 15 residues. V lost 2 bases, J lost 6 bases, and 15 bases lay in between. In nucleotides, the CDR3 is TGTGCCAGCAGTTTAAGGGTGATGACCGACGATACGCAGTATTTT. This translates into CASSLRVMTDDTQYF.

This clone was seen once. The V call is TRBV19, the J call TRBJ1-1; 9 nucleotides align to TRBD1. The V and J ends lost 3 bases and 1 base, in that order; junction bases with no gene match: 15. CDR1 is LNHDA and CDR2 is SQIVND in the germline V gene (reference sequence). The CDR3 loop spans 19 amino acids. The DNA of the CDR3 is TGTGCCAGTAGTATCCTCCGAGACAGGGGGAACCTACCGAACACTGAAGCTTTCTTT. Translating it yields CASSILRDRGNLPNTEAFF.

This clone was recorded only once. The chain is built from TRBV7-8 and TRBJ2-1; 7 nucleotides line up with TRBD2. After removal of 2 bases from V and 3 bases from J, the junction contained 1 base not matched to a gene. Germline CDR1 is SGHVS and CDR2 is FQNEAQ. The CDR3 totals 14 residues. In nucleotides, the CDR3 is TGTGCCAGCAGCTTACAGCGGGACTACAATGAGCAGTTCTTC. Protein product: CASSLQRDYNEQFF.

V gene TRBV6-2 or TRBV6-3 combines with J gene TRBJ2-2, with 11 bases matching TRBD1. V lost 5 bases to trimming and J lost 6 bases; unmatched junction nucleotides: 5. From germline, CDR1 is MNHEY and CDR2 SVGEGT. This CDR3 comprises 15 residues. DNA for the CDR3: TGTGCCAGCAGTGTTGGACAGGGGGCCTCCGGGGAGCTGTTTTTT. Its protein is CASSVGQGASGELFF.

The chain is built from TRBV7-9 and TRBJ1-4; no clear D gene. The CDR3 runs 13 residues. CDR1 is SEHNR, CDR2 FQNEAQ, per germline (reference sequence). The germline V and J ends were trimmed by 3 bases and 4 bases, with 6 bases remaining between them. CDR3 in amino acids: CASSFRNNEKLFF. In DNA form, the CDR3 reads TGTGCCAGCAGCTTCAGAAATAATGAAAAACTGTTTTTT.

V gene TRBV7-2 combines with J gene TRBJ2-2; TRBD1 might be the D (6 bases). Germline V CDR1 and CDR2: SGHTA, FQGNSA. This CDR3 spans 14 amino acids. V was trimmed by 5 bases and J by 4 bases, leaving 11 bases between them. DNA of the CDR3: TGTGCCAGCAGCGTATGGACAGCCACCGGGGAGCTGTTTTTT. Amino acids: CASSVWTATGELFF.

J is TRBJ1-1 and V is TRBV27, with TRBD1 matching 7 bases. Germline assignment: CDR1 MNHEY and CDR2 SMNVEV (reference sequence). The V segment lost 5 bases and the J segment 4 bases; nucleotides outside the gene matches: 4. The CDR3 consists of 13 residues. The CDR3 DNA sequence: TGTGCCAGCAGTCTTAACAGGGGCACTGAAGCTTTCTTT. Amino acid sequence: CASSLNRGTEAFF.

The CDR3, as DNA: TGTGCCAGTAGTCCGGTAGCGGGGTACGAGCAGTACTTC. Residues: CASSPVAGYEQYF. The chain is built from TRBV19 and TRBJ2-7; 8 nucleotides line up with TRBD2. Germline CDR1 is LNHDA and CDR2 is SQIVND (reference sequence). The CDR3 has 13 amino acids. The junction had 4 bases not matched to a gene; V was cut back by 5 bases and J by 4 bases.

This chain uses TRBV19 with TRBJ2-1, with 8 bases aligning to TRBD2. Germline lookup yields CDR1 LNHDA and CDR2 SQIVND (reference sequence). The CDR3 has 15 residues. Losses at the gene ends were 7 bases for V and 5 bases for J; bases not matched to a gene: 10. CDR3: CASTMHSGVHNEQFF. As DNA, the CDR3 is TGTGCCAGTACTATGCATAGCGGGGTACACAATGAGCAGTTCTTC.

CDR3 residues: CASSQDRGGRSAAGELFF. The CDR3 DNA is TGCGCCAGCAGCCAAGATCGCGGGGGTCGTTCGGCGGCCGGGGAGCTGTTTTTT. The V gene is TRBV4-3, the J gene TRBJ2-2; TRBD2 agrees at 7 bases. Germline loops: CDR1 LGHNA, CDR2 YSLEER. V was pared by 0 bases and J by 6 bases, with 13 bases of the junction left unmatched. The CDR3 loop spans 18 amino acids.

The rearrangement links TRBV7-8 to TRBJ1-2; 8 positions match TRBD1. The CDR3 runs to 15 residues. Germline lookup yields CDR1 SGHVS and CDR2 FQNEAQ. With 5 bases clipped from V and 7 bases from J, the junction kept 12 bases outside the gene matches. CDR3 coding DNA: TGTGCCAGCAGCGCCGGGCAGGGGGCGTCATTTGGCTACACCTTC. Translation gives CASSAGQGASFGYTF.

The V call is TRBV7-9, the J call TRBJ1-3; D is undetermined. The germline CDR1 and CDR2 sequences are SEHNR and FQNEAQ (reference sequence). The CDR3 length is 15 residues. V lost 1 base, J lost 0 bases, and 7 bases lay in between. Here the CDR3 DNA reads TGTGCCAGCAGCTTAGTTATAAGCTCTGGAAACACCATATATTTT. It specifies CASSLVISSGNTIYF.

The rearrangement links TRBV25-1 to TRBJ2-6; 11 positions match TRBD1. Germline trimming cut 3 bases from V and 0 bases from J; bases unmatched to any gene: 4. This CDR3 comprises 18 residues. In germline, CDR1 is MGHDK, CDR2 SYGVNS. For the CDR3, the DNA is TGTGCCAGCAGTGACCCGGGACAGGGGGGCTCTGGGGCCAACGTCCTGACTTTC. Translating it yields CASSDPGQGGSGANVLTF.

The chain combines TRBV11-2 with TRBJ2-5, with TRBD2 identical over 8 bases. CDR1 and CDR2 from the germline V gene are SGHAT and FQNNGV. The CDR3 extends over 15 amino acids. The J segment lost 3 bases and the V segment lost 0 bases, leaving 3 bases of the junction unmatched. The CDR3 loop reads CASSLESGGEETQYF. In nucleotides, the CDR3 is TGTGCCAGCAGCTTAGAAAGCGGGGGTGAAGAGACCCAGTACTTC.

The chain couples TRBV25-1 to TRBJ2-5; TRBD2 matches 7 bases. V dropped 7 bases and J dropped 2; count of bases not matched to a gene: 16. CDR3 size: 17 residues. CDR1 and CDR2 from the germline V gene are MGHDK and SYGVNS. The CDR3 region is CASTDPGTKWEQETQYF. The CDR3 nucleotides are TGTGCCAGCACCGACCCCGGGACTAAGTGGGAGCAAGAGACCCAGTACTTC.

This clone rates as medium-sized. The chain uses TRBV27 and TRBJ1-1; D remains unclear. This CDR3 spans 13 amino acids. V dropped 1 base and J dropped 4 bases, with 7 bases sitting between them. Germline CDR1 MNHEY, CDR2 SMNVEV (reference sequence). This CDR3 is CASSLYGSTEAFF. The CDR3 coding sequence is TGTGCCAGCAGTTTATACGGGAGCACTGAAGCTTTCTTT.